The 20 T cell receptor beta chains presented below share a single source sample, sequenced in a study of memory CD4+ T cells and cytomegalovirus serostatus. Sequencing used immunoSEQ multiplex PCR; TCRdb keeps in-frame clones, though not all of them. In the table there are tens of thousands of clones, approximately 77% of which are singletons. The sort gate was single viable CD3+CD4+CD8-CD45RO+ cells for memory CD4+ T cells. The sequenced sample consisted of memory CD4+ T cells from blood. All receptors derive from an adult in good health and CMV-seronegative.

The chain joins TRBV5-1 to TRBJ2-3; D possibly corresponds to TRBD1 (6 bases). The CDR3 has 15 amino acids. Germline V gene data show CDR1 as SGHRS and CDR2 as YFSETQ. Trimming removed 0 bases from V and 6 bases from J, with 14 bases in between. CDR3 amino acids: CASSLEGRGWDTQYF. The CDR3, as DNA: TGCGCCAGCAGCTTGGAGGGCAGGGGCTGGGATACGCAGTATTTT. The whole variable domain, remainder taken from reference TRBV5-1 and TRBJ2-3, is KAGVTQTPRYLIKTRGQQVTLSCSPISGHRSVSWYQQTPGQGLQFLFEYFSETQRNKGNFPGRFSGRQFSNSRSEMNVSTLELGDSALYLCASSLEGRGWDTQYFGPGTRLTVL.

The V gene is TRBV29-1, the J gene TRBJ1-1; TRBD1 might be the D (5 bases). The CDR3 consists of 13 residues. Germline lookup yields CDR1 SQVTM and CDR2 ANQGSEA. Trimming cost V 1 base and J 4 bases, with 10 bases left between them. In nucleotides, the CDR3 is TGCAGCGTTGAAGGGGCGGGGGGCACTGAAGCTTTCTTT. Its protein is CSVEGAGGTEAFF.

The chain joins TRBV7-8 to TRBJ2-1; TRBD2 matches 15 bases. Germline CDR1 and CDR2: SGHVS and FQNEAQ. The CDR3 contains 15 residues. The V segment lost 5 bases and the J segment 8 bases; nucleotides outside the gene matches: 4. The chain's CDR3 is CASSTGLAGGDEQFF. The CDR3 DNA sequence: TGTGCCAGCAGCACGGGACTAGCGGGAGGTGATGAGCAGTTCTTC.

The rearrangement links TRBV5-1 to TRBJ2-6, with D perhaps TRBD1 (6 bases). The CDR3 covers 17 residues. The V gene's germline CDR1 is SGHRS and CDR2 YFSETQ. V was shortened by 4 bases and J by 4 bases, with 18 bases between the two germline ends. CDR3 in amino acids: CASSLRQASRGANVLTF. CDR3 DNA sequence: TGCGCCAGCAGCCTCCGACAGGCCTCACGGGGGGCCAACGTCCTGACTTTC.

This chain joins TRBV27 and TRBJ2-1; TRBD2 matches 7 bases. Germline values: CDR1 MNHEY, CDR2 SMNVEV (reference sequence). Trimming cost V 5 bases and J 4 bases; bases outside gene matches: 8. The CDR3 contains 15 residues. This CDR3 is CASSIWLAEYNEQFF. CDR3 nucleotides: TGTGCCAGCAGTATATGGCTAGCGGAATACAATGAGCAGTTCTTC.

This rearrangement joins TRBV7-9 to TRBJ1-1; D perhaps matches TRBD1 (5 bases). Germline lookup yields CDR1 SEHNR and CDR2 FQNEAQ (reference sequence). V was cut by 1 base and J by 0 bases, with 9 bases left in between. CDR3 length equals 15 residues. The chain's CDR3 is CASSLGGGLNTEAFF. In DNA form, the CDR3 reads TGTGCCAGCAGCTTAGGTGGGGGACTGAACACTGAAGCTTTCTTT.

The chain employs TRBV4-2 and TRBJ1-2; TRBD1 matches 9 bases. Per germline, CDR1 LGHNA and CDR2 YNFKEQ. The CDR3 contains 20 residues. The V segment lost 1 base and the J segment 4 bases; nucleotides outside the gene matches: 19. This CDR3 reads CASSQGTGALLLSWGYGYTF. CDR3 bases: TGTGCCAGCAGCCAAGGGACAGGGGCTCTGCTTTTATCCTGGGGCTATGGCTACACCTTC.

The chain carries TRBV5-1 and TRBJ2-5; 12 nucleotides match TRBD2. V shed 3 bases, J shed 2 bases, and the junction held 2 bases outside the gene matches. The CDR3 has 15 residues. Germline CDR1 SGHRS, CDR2 YFSETQ. CDR3 amino acids: CASSSSGGAQETQYF. CDR3 sequence (DNA): TGCGCCAGCAGCTCTAGCGGGGGGGCACAAGAGACCCAGTACTTC.

The V gene is TRBV27, the J gene TRBJ2-7; TRBD1 is a possible D gene (6 bases). V gave up 6 bases and J gave up 1 base, with 13 bases separating them. Germline V lookup: CDR1 MNHEY, CDR2 SMNVEV (reference sequence). This CDR3 is built from 14 residues. The CDR3 bases are TGTGCCAGCAGACCCCAGGGGAATTCCTACGAGCAGTACTTC. Translated, it gives CASRPQGNSYEQYF.

This sequence joins TRBV5-6 and TRBJ2-1; TRBD1 aligns across 11 bases. CDR1 SGHDT and CDR2 YYEEEE come from the germline V gene. The CDR3 runs to 18 residues. Trimming took 4 bases from V and 8 from J; bases not matched to a gene: 17. CDR3 amino acids: CASSMDRGLSINLDEQFF. The CDR3 DNA sequence: TGTGCCAGCAGCATGGACAGGGGGCTCTCAATTAATCTCGATGAGCAGTTCTTC.

The chain combines TRBV7-3 with TRBJ2-5, with D maybe TRBD2 (7 bases). CDR1 is SGHTA and CDR2 is FQGTGA in the germline V gene. The length of the CDR3 is 16 residues. V lost 5 bases and J lost 5, with 21 bases in between. The CDR3, as DNA: TGTGCCAGCAGCCCGTTAGGGGGGGGAAGTTGGGAGACCCAGTACTTC. Amino acid sequence: CASSPLGGGSWETQYF.

This clone has only a few counts. This chain joins TRBV30 and TRBJ1-1; D is perhaps TRBD1 (5 bases). Deletions cut 0 bases from V and 4 bases from J, with 12 bases between. There are 14 residues in the CDR3. The germline V gene encodes CDR1 GTSNPN and CDR2 SVGIG (reference sequence). The chain's CDR3 is CAWSVPVRGTEAFF. The CDR3 DNA reads TGTGCCTGGAGTGTACCGGTGAGGGGCACTGAAGCTTTCTTT.

In this sample, this clone turned up a few times. V usage is TRBV15 and J usage is TRBJ1-1; D is undetermined. In germline, CDR1 is LNHNV, CDR2 YYDKDF (reference sequence). Trimming took 1 base from V and 7 from J, leaving 13 bases between them. The CDR3 runs to 14 residues. The CDR3 bases are TGTGCCACCAGCAGAGCGGACCCAAGTATTGAAGCTTTCTTT. Protein: CATSRADPSIEAFF.

This chain joins TRBV18 and TRBJ2-7; D possibly corresponds to TRBD2 (5 bases). The CDR3 has 14 amino acids. Trimming took off 3 bases at V and 2 bases at J, with 11 bases between the two ends. The germline V gene encodes CDR1 KGHSH and CDR2 LQKENI. Here the CDR3 reads CASSPKSGTYEQYF. In DNA form, the CDR3 reads TGTGCCAGCTCACCTAAGTCCGGGACCTACGAGCAGTACTTC.

The chain has TRBV18 and TRBJ2-5; 15 nucleotides align to TRBD2. Trimming removed 2 bases from V and 5 bases from J; junction bases left unmatched: 0. Germline V gene data show CDR1 as KGHSH and CDR2 as LQKENI. The CDR3 runs 15 residues. CDR3 DNA: TGTGCCAGCTCACCAGGACTAGCGGGAGGGGAGACCCAGTACTTC. Residues: CASSPGLAGGETQYF.

The chain links TRBV11-3 to TRBJ2-7, with TRBD1 matching 11 bases. CDR1 and CDR2 (germline): SGHNT, YENEEA. J was trimmed by 7 bases and V by 5 bases; bases with no gene match: 7. CDR3 length: 14 amino acids. The CDR3 sequence is CASSPGQGAREQYF. CDR3 DNA: TGTGCCAGCAGCCCTGGACAGGGGGCACGGGAGCAGTACTTC.

This chain uses TRBV2 with TRBJ2-3; D is possibly TRBD2 (5 bases). Trimming cost V 4 bases and J 6 bases, with 17 bases left between them. CDR1 and CDR2 (germline): SNHLY, FYNNEI. The length of the CDR3 is 15 residues. The DNA for the CDR3 is TGTGCCAGCAGTGCCACGGGATTGCAGCGGGATACGCAGTATTTT. Its translation: CASSATGLQRDTQYF.

The rearrangement uses TRBV28 and TRBJ2-7; 7 bases fit TRBD1. Trimming removed 6 bases from V and 0 bases from J; junction bases left unmatched: 11. CDR3 length equals 16 residues. Germline CDR1 reads MDHEN; CDR2 reads SYDVKM. The CDR3 nucleotides read TGTGCCAGCAGCTCCCTATTCGACAGGGACTCCTACGAGCAGTACTTC. Amino acid sequence: CASSSLFDRDSYEQYF.

The gene calls are TRBV28 and TRBJ1-5, with TRBD1 matching 8 bases. CDR3 length: 15 residues. In germline, CDR1 is MDHEN, CDR2 SYDVKM. Losses at the gene ends were 6 bases for V and 6 bases for J; bases not matched to a gene: 10. DNA of the CDR3: TGTGCCAGCAGCCTGGGACAGGCGATTCGTCAGCCCCAGCATTTT. Translating it yields CASSLGQAIRQPQHF.

By share of the sample, this clone is medium-sized. The chain combines TRBV10-3 with TRBJ1-1, with D possibly TRBD1 on 6 matching bases. V was pared by 8 bases and J by 0 bases, with 13 bases between. CDR1 is ENHRY and CDR2 is SYGVKD in the germline V gene. The CDR3 covers 14 residues. CDR3: CAIRGGAMNTEAFF. In DNA form, the CDR3 reads TGTGCCATCCGAGGGGGGGCGATGAACACTGAAGCTTTCTTT.